A single sample gave rise to the 16 T cell receptor beta chains below, sequenced in a study of T cells after yellow fever vaccination. One entry per CDR3 protein, called by TCRdb with MiXCR from the 5' RACE reads. The table shows 68,000 or so distinct CDR3 sequences, with over 6.5% occurring only once. Sample: CD8+ T cells sorted from PBMCs, taken roughly 46 days after the first yellow fever vaccination. The receptors stem from a young man who received the YFV17D yellow fever vaccine.

V gene TRBV24-1 combines with J gene TRBJ2-1; TRBD2 aligns across 13 bases. CDR1 KGHDR and CDR2 SFDVKD come from the germline V gene. The CDR3 length is 15 residues. J gave up 8 bases and V 7 bases, and 7 bases lay outside the gene matches. The CDR3 sequence: CATSRTSGGVHEQFF. The DNA of the CDR3 is TGTGCCACCAGCAGAACTAGCGGGGGGGTGCATGAGCAGTTCTTC.

In its sample, this clonotype was seen once. The chain's CDR3 is CPGQSPLVSNQPQHF. In nucleotides, the CDR3 is TGTCCGGGACAATCCCCTTTAGTTAGCAATCAGCCCCAGCATTTT. This chain uses TRBV22-1 with TRBJ1-5; the D call TRBD1 from the table was never checked on the DNA. TRBV22-1 represents a pseudogene. The CDR3 is 15 residues long.

Ten or more counts support this clonotype. The rearrangement uses TRBV23-1 and TRBJ2-3; 7 nucleotides match TRBD1. TRBV23-1 is classed as an ORF, of uncertain function. This CDR3 has 15 residues. With 6 bases clipped from V and 1 base from J, the junction kept 7 bases outside the gene matches. CDR3 in DNA: TGCGCCAGCAGAACCGGGACAGAGGGCACAGATACGCAGTATTTT. Its protein is CASRTGTEGTDTQYF.

This clonotype was seen ten or more times. This chain joins TRBV4-1 and TRBJ2-7; 8 bases match TRBD1. The CDR3 is made up of 14 amino acids. Trimming at V came to 4 bases and at J to 2 bases, leaving 4 bases not matched to a gene. Per the germline V gene, CDR1 is MGHRA and CDR2 is YSYEKL. CDR3 residues: CASSRRTGTYEQYV. CDR3 DNA: TGCGCCAGCAGCCGCCGGACAGGGACCTACGAGCAGTACGTC.

The V and J genes are TRBV28 and TRBJ1-2, with unresolved D. The V and J ends lost 8 bases and 0 bases respectively, with 13 bases between them. This CDR3 has 14 residues. Germline V gene data show CDR1 as MDHEN and CDR2 as SYDVKM. The CDR3 loop reads CASQPDYSNYGYTF. The CDR3 coding sequence is TGTGCCAGCCAACCCGACTATTCTAACTATGGCTACACCTTC.

This clonotype appeared many times. This chain joins TRBV7-2 and TRBJ2-3, with D perhaps matching TRBD2 (6 bases). Germline CDR1 SGHTA, CDR2 FQGNSA. The CDR3 length is 16 residues. V dropped 6 bases and J dropped 4 bases, with 20 bases sitting between them. CDR3 coding DNA: TGTGCCAGCAGACTTGGGGGACTGGGTAGCGCAGATACGCAGTATTTT. Protein: CASRLGGLGSADTQYF.

This clonotype came up many times. The rearrangement uses TRBV25-1 and TRBJ1-2; no definite D call. V was shortened by 0 bases and J by 0 bases, with 11 bases between the two germline ends. Germline V gene lookup returns CDR1 MGHDK and CDR2 SYGVNS. The CDR3 loop spans 16 amino acids. In DNA, the CDR3 is TGTGCCAGCAGTGAATATGGGCGGGAGGCTAACTATGGCTACACCTTC. Translating it yields CASSEYGREANYGYTF.

This clonotype appeared many times. V usage is TRBV27 and J usage is TRBJ1-5; D is unresolved. This CDR3 contains 12 residues. Trimming pared 4 bases from V and 4 bases from J, leaving 5 bases between. Germline CDR1 reads MNHEY; CDR2 reads SMNVEV (reference sequence). The CDR3 spells CASSSGNQPQHF. Written as DNA, the CDR3 is TGTGCCAGCAGTTCGGGGAATCAGCCCCAGCATTTT.

The chain uses TRBV4-3 and TRBJ2-3; D is possibly TRBD1 or TRBD2 (5 bases each). Germline-derived CDR1 and CDR2 are LGHNA and YSLEER. The CDR3 length is 14 residues. Trimming cost V 2 bases and J 4 bases, with 10 bases left between them. CDR3 nucleotide sequence: TGCGCCAGCAGCCAATGGCAGGGAGCAGATACGCAGTATTTT. Translating it yields CASSQWQGADTQYF.

This clonotype was detected ten times or more. V is TRBV9 and J is TRBJ2-5; D is tentatively TRBD1 or TRBD2 (5 bases each). The CDR3 extends over 16 amino acids. Trimming stripped 0 bases from V and 5 bases from J, with 17 bases between. CDR1 and CDR2 (germline): SGDLS, YYNGEE. The DNA of the CDR3 is TGTGCCAGCAGCGTAGGCCAAGGGACGGATCTGGAGACCCAGTACTTC. Translation gives CASSVGQGTDLETQYF.

Ten or more counts support this clonotype. The rearrangement links TRBV4-2 to TRBJ2-1; 7 nucleotides align to TRBD2. CDR1 is LGHNA, CDR2 YNFKEQ, per germline. V was clipped by 4 bases and J by 7 bases; unmatched bases: 16. The CDR3 totals 17 residues. DNA of the CDR3: TGTGCCAGCAGCCCTCATAGCGGGCGGAAATCTGAGAATGAGCAGTTCTTC. Translating it yields CASSPHSGRKSENEQFF.

This clonotype has ten or more counts. The genes are TRBV4-2 and TRBJ2-7; D not resolved. Trimming cost V 0 bases and J 0 bases, with 12 bases left between them. This CDR3 is 16 amino acids long. CDR1 and CDR2 (germline): LGHNA, YNFKEQ. The chain's CDR3 is CASSQDQYISSYEQYF. The CDR3 nucleotides read TGTGCCAGCAGCCAAGATCAGTATATTAGCTCCTACGAGCAGTACTTC.

This clonotype was found many times. The chain's CDR3 is CASGQPANYGYTF. The DNA of the CDR3 is TGCGCCAGCGGACAACCAGCTAACTATGGCTACACCTTC. The chain is built from TRBV4-1 and TRBJ1-2; D is possibly TRBD1 (5 bases). V was clipped by 8 bases and J by 0 bases, with 10 bases between them. Germline-derived CDR1 and CDR2 are MGHRA and YSYEKL. The CDR3 has 13 residues.

The chain has TRBV19 and TRBJ1-1; D call uncertain. Germline V gene sequence: CDR1 LNHDA, CDR2 SQIVND (reference sequence). V was trimmed by 6 bases and J by 2 bases, leaving 7 bases between them. The CDR3 contains 12 residues. CDR3 nucleotides: TGTGCCAGTAGGGCAGCCAACACTGAAGCTTTCTTT. Translation: CASRAANTEAFF. Drawing the rest from reference TRBV19 and TRBJ1-1, the complete variable domain is DGGITQSPKYLFRKEGQNVTLSCEQNLNHDAMYWYRQDPGQGLRLIYYSQIVNDFQKGDIAEGYSVSREKKESFPLTVTSAQKNPTAFYLCASRAANTEAFFGQGTRLTVV.

This clonotype was counted ten times or more. The chain combines TRBV20-1 with TRBJ2-7; unclear D gene. Germline V gene sequence: CDR1 DFQATT, CDR2 SNEGSKA (reference sequence). Trimming took 5 bases from V and 2 from J, leaving 16 bases between them. The length of the CDR3 is 14 residues. CDR3 sequence: CSAYPSGQAYEQYF. In nucleotides, the CDR3 is TGCAGTGCTTATCCCTCCGGGCAGGCCTACGAGCAGTACTTC.

This clonotype showed up many times. The rearrangement links TRBV19 to TRBJ2-1; perhaps TRBD1 as D (6 bases). Germline CDR1 LNHDA, CDR2 SQIVND (reference sequence). Trimming took off 3 bases at V and 7 bases at J, with 10 bases between the two ends. CDR3 length: 13 residues. The CDR3 DNA sequence: TGTGCCAGTAGTATCTCCAGGGGAAATGAGCAGTTCTTC. This gives the protein CASSISRGNEQFF.